Below, 32 T cell receptor beta chains from the same sample are listed, as sequenced in a study of CD8 T cells in ankylosing spondylitis. Whole-study results and caveats: In ankylosing spondylitis blood, a motif of roughly eight highly homologous TCR beta variants appeared characteristic.

No antigen has been identified for these receptors. TCRdb reprocessed the 5' RACE reads with MiXCR, giving one entry per CDR3 protein. The table shows 700,000 to 850,000 distinct CDR3 sequences, with about an eighth occurring only once. Sequencing input: blood, either unsorted or a sorted T cell fraction (not recorded which). The receptors shown here come from a male donor with ankylosing spondylitis.

This clonotype turned up a few times. The chain links TRBV11-1 to TRBJ2-1, with a possible D match to TRBD2 (6 bases). The CDR3 contains 16 residues. Germline assignment: CDR1 SGHAT and CDR2 FQDESV (reference sequence). V lost 10 bases to trimming and J lost 7 bases, with 26 bases between them. The CDR3 DNA reads as TGTGCCACCTCTTCCGCCTCGGGGGACCTTTATAATGAGCAGTTCTTC. Protein: CATSSASGDLYNEQFF.

The V and J genes are TRBV7-2 and TRBJ1-1; D uncertain. This CDR3 region has 13 residues. Looked up from germline, CDR1 is SGHTA and CDR2 is FQGNSA. Trimming took off 5 bases at V and 1 base at J, with 8 bases between the two ends. The CDR3 DNA follows: TGTGCCAGCAGCCTGCAGTGGAACACTGAAGCTTTCTTT. Translation: CASSLQWNTEAFF. Looking up the rest from reference TRBV7-2 and TRBJ1-1 gives the full variable domain: GAGVSQSPSNKVTEKGKDVELRCDPISGHTALYWYRQSLGQGLEFLIYFQGNSAPDKSGLPSDRFSAERTGGSVSTLTIQRTQQEDSAVYLCASSLQWNTEAFFGQGTRLTVV.

The chain couples TRBV20-1 to TRBJ2-6; perhaps TRBD1 as D (6 bases). Germline CDR1 is DFQATT and CDR2 is SNEGSKA (reference sequence). The CDR3 is 15 amino acids. The V gene lost 6 bases and the J gene lost 4 bases, with 16 bases spanning the gap. CDR3: CSAYPTGRGANVLTF. The CDR3 DNA sequence: TGCAGTGCCTACCCTACAGGGAGAGGGGCCAACGTCCTGACTTTC.

The chain carries TRBV2 and TRBJ2-5; D may be TRBD1 or TRBD2 (5 bases each). The CDR3 spans 15 residues. Trimming stripped 4 bases from V and 5 bases from J, with 17 bases between. Looked up from germline, CDR1 is SNHLY and CDR2 is FYNNEI. Here the CDR3 reads CASSGRDRGGETQYF. The CDR3 DNA follows: TGTGCCAGCAGTGGCCGGGACCGGGGTGGTGAGACCCAGTACTTC.

This clonotype was recorded a few times. The rearrangement links TRBV15 to TRBJ2-2; D not certain. The CDR3 is 13 amino acids. Germline V gene sequence: CDR1 LNHNV, CDR2 YYDKDF (reference sequence). The V gene lost 5 bases and the J gene lost 6 bases, with 10 bases spanning the gap. For the CDR3, the DNA is TGTGCCACCAGCCCCAGGACGGCCGGGGAGCTGTTTTTT. This sequence encodes CATSPRTAGELFF.

There are a few counts of this clonotype. V is TRBV12-3 or TRBV12-4 and J is TRBJ2-7, with TRBD1 identical over 9 bases. The CDR3 is made up of 18 amino acids. V lost 5 bases, J lost 3 bases, and 17 bases stayed unmatched. CDR3 protein: CASSPGTGIQRVIYEQYF. The CDR3 DNA is TGTGCCAGCAGTCCCGGGACAGGGATACAGAGGGTGATCTACGAGCAGTACTTC.

V gene TRBV12-3 or TRBV12-4 combines with J gene TRBJ2-5, with TRBD2 matching over 14 bases. After removal of 4 bases from V and 7 bases from J, the junction contained 11 bases not matched to a gene. This CDR3 has 17 amino acids. CDR3 DNA: TGTGCCAGCAGTTACGGGACTAGCGGGGGCCGTCATGTGACCCAGTACTTC. Translating gives CASSYGTSGGRHVTQYF.

In this sample, this clonotype turned up many times. The chain employs TRBV15 and TRBJ1-1; D is undetermined. From germline, CDR1 is LNHNV and CDR2 YYDKDF (reference sequence). The CDR3 sequence is 15 residues long. V was shortened by 0 bases and J by 1 base, with 9 bases between the two germline ends. CDR3 amino acids: CATSRDRAENTEAFF. CDR3 nucleotide sequence: TGTGCCACCAGCAGAGATAGGGCAGAGAACACTGAAGCTTTCTTT.

This clonotype showed up just a few times. The V gene is TRBV5-1, the J gene TRBJ2-7, with D possibly being TRBD1 (7 bases). V was trimmed by 0 bases and J by 3 bases, leaving 16 bases between them. Germline loops: CDR1 SGHRS, CDR2 YFSETQ. The CDR3 is made up of 16 amino acids. CDR3 protein: CASSLVRSGGNYEQYF. CDR3 nucleotide sequence: TGCGCCAGCAGCTTGGTTCGGTCAGGGGGGAACTACGAGCAGTACTTC.

In this sample, this clonotype turned up many times. The chain joins TRBV15 to TRBJ2-7; TRBD2 might be the D (5 bases). The CDR3 consists of 15 residues. Trimming pared 0 bases from V and 2 bases from J, leaving 11 bases between. Germline values: CDR1 LNHNV, CDR2 YYDKDF (reference sequence). The CDR3 is CATSRDEGPPYEQYF. The CDR3 region has the DNA TGTGCCACCAGCAGAGATGAGGGTCCTCCCTACGAGCAGTACTTC.

This clonotype occurred a few times. At one of its ends the junction is not consistent with the germline gene, which may arise from a read error. The chain combines TRBV7-7 with TRBJ2-7; 9 nucleotides match TRBD1. In germline, CDR1 is SSHAT, CDR2 FNYEAQ (reference sequence). The length of the CDR3 is 14 residues. CDR3 region: CASRPGQGYYEQYF. CDR3 in DNA: TGTGCTAGCAGACCTGGACAGGGGTATTACGAGCAGTACTTC.

This clonotype was counted many times. The chain uses TRBV12-3 or TRBV12-4 and TRBJ1-6; TRBD1 is a possible D gene (6 bases). Deletions cut 6 bases from V and 4 bases from J, with 7 bases between. The CDR3 is made up of 13 amino acids. CDR3 sequence: CASRTGYNSPLHF. The CDR3 DNA is TGTGCCAGCAGGACAGGTTATAATTCACCCCTCCACTTT.

This clonotype was recorded at least ten times. This chain joins TRBV7-2 and TRBJ2-1; D remains ambiguous. Germline CDR1 is SGHTA and CDR2 is FQGNSA. The CDR3 has 15 amino acids. The V end lost 1 base, the J end lost 5 bases, and 12 bases lay between the germline ends. The CDR3 loop reads CASSLVVASNNEQFF. The CDR3 DNA reads TGTGCCAGCAGCTTAGTGGTGGCTTCGAACAATGAGCAGTTCTTC.

This clonotype was seen more than once but under ten times. The chain recombines TRBV12-3 or TRBV12-4 with TRBJ1-2; D is perhaps TRBD1 (6 bases). The CDR3 totals 15 residues. Trimming took 9 bases from V and 5 from J, leaving 22 bases between them. The CDR3 spells CASRDGGSHKYGYTF. CDR3 bases: TGTGCCAGTCGAGATGGGGGCAGCCACAAGTATGGCTACACCTTC.

This chain joins TRBV20-1 and TRBJ2-1; D may be TRBD2 (6 bases). Germline CDR1 DFQATT, CDR2 SNEGSKA (reference sequence). V was trimmed by 2 bases and J by 6 bases, leaving 17 bases between them. The CDR3 contains 15 residues. The CDR3 loop reads CSARSKREAINEQFF. The CDR3 DNA is TGCAGTGCTAGAAGTAAAAGGGAGGCCATCAATGAGCAGTTCTTC.

The genes are TRBV29-1 and TRBJ2-1; 7 bases map to TRBD2. Germline lookup yields CDR1 SQVTM and CDR2 ANQGSEA. This CDR3 is built from 15 residues. J gave up 0 bases and V 6 bases, and 8 bases lay outside the gene matches. The CDR3 nucleotides are TGCAGCGTCCTCAGCGGGACGGGCTCCTACAATGAGCAGTTCTTC. This gives the protein CSVLSGTGSYNEQFF.

V and J are TRBV6-1 and TRBJ2-3, with 9 bases matching TRBD1. Germline trimming cut 6 bases from V and 2 bases from J; bases unmatched to any gene: 15. The germline CDR1 and CDR2 sequences are MNHNS and SASEGT. CDR3 length: 18 residues. The CDR3 region has the DNA TGTGCCAGCAGGCCGGACAGGGGCCAGGAAAGGAACACAGATACGCAGTATTTT. Its protein is CASRPDRGQERNTDTQYF.

The genes are TRBV5-1 and TRBJ1-1, with D possibly matching TRBD1 (5 bases). Between the trimmed V and J ends, which lost 1 base and 3 bases, there was a span of 13 bases. The CDR3 contains 15 residues. Germline values: CDR1 SGHRS, CDR2 YFSETQ. This CDR3 is CASSLSAGWDTEAFF. CDR3 coding DNA: TGCGCCAGCAGCTTGTCGGCAGGGTGGGACACTGAAGCTTTCTTT.

The chain is built from TRBV5-1 and TRBJ2-7; 8 nucleotides line up with TRBD2. The germline gives CDR1 SGHRS, CDR2 YFSETQ. CDR3 size: 18 residues. Unmatched junction bases numbered 17, after V lost 3 bases and J lost 3 bases. DNA of the CDR3: TGCGCCAGCAGCTCCAAAGATCGACTAGCGCGGAAAAACTACGAGCAGTACTTC. Its protein is CASSSKDRLARKNYEQYF.

There are many counts of this clonotype. J is TRBJ1-5 and V is TRBV6-2 or TRBV6-3; 7 bases align to TRBD1. This CDR3 region has 14 residues. Trimming at V came to 6 bases and at J to 6 bases, leaving 8 bases not matched to a gene. In germline, CDR1 is MNHEY, CDR2 SVGEGT. The CDR3 reads CASRRQGVSQPQHF. The CDR3, as DNA: TGTGCCAGCAGACGACAGGGAGTAAGTCAGCCCCAGCATTTT.

This clonotype came up a few times. CDR3 residues: CASSPYADTQYF. Written as DNA, the CDR3 is TGTGCCAGCAGCCCCTACGCAGATACGCAGTATTTT. V usage is TRBV7-3 and J usage is TRBJ2-3; D not certain. The CDR3 runs 12 residues. V was pared by 5 bases and J by 4 bases, with 7 bases between. Germline CDR1 is SGHTA and CDR2 is FQGTGA.

V usage is TRBV5-5 and J usage is TRBJ1-2; 7 bases are shared with TRBD1. J was trimmed by 7 bases and V by 0 bases; bases with no gene match: 9. Germline CDR1 SGHKS, CDR2 YYEKEE (reference sequence). There are 15 residues in the CDR3. CDR3 amino acids: CASSLDSTGFVGYTF. The DNA for the CDR3 is TGTGCCAGCAGCTTGGATTCGACAGGGTTCGTTGGCTACACCTTC.

This clonotype has a handful of counts. The V gene is TRBV10-1, the J gene TRBJ2-1, with 13 positions matching TRBD2. Unmatched junction bases numbered 4, after V lost 3 bases and J lost 5 bases. Germline lookup yields CDR1 WNHNN and CDR2 SYGVQD (reference sequence). This CDR3 comprises 16 residues. The CDR3 region has the DNA TGCGCCAGCAGTGATCCGGGACTAGCGGGACACAATGAGCAGTTCTTC. Its protein product is CASSDPGLAGHNEQFF.

V usage is TRBV24-1 and J usage is TRBJ2-3, with 11 bases identical to TRBD2. V lost 10 bases to trimming and J lost 5 bases; unmatched junction nucleotides: 13. Germline CDR1 and CDR2: KGHDR and SFDVKD. The CDR3 is made up of 16 amino acids. The CDR3: CATSGIGLAGGDTQYF. CDR3 in DNA: TGTGCCACGAGCGGGATCGGACTAGCGGGCGGAGATACGCAGTATTTT.

The chain joins TRBV6-5 to TRBJ2-7, with 7 bases that match TRBD1. The CDR3 covers 15 residues. V shed 2 bases and J 0 bases; nucleotides not matched to a gene: 4. CDR1 is MNHEY and CDR2 is SVGAGI in the germline V gene. The CDR3 nucleotides read TGTGCCAGCAGTTACGGGACAGACAGCTCCTACGAGCAGTACTTC. Protein: CASSYGTDSSYEQYF.

This clonotype has a handful of counts. The chain has TRBV20-1 and TRBJ1-1; TRBD1 agrees at 8 bases. The CDR3 is 14 residues long. Trimming removed 3 bases from V and 3 bases from J; junction bases left unmatched: 6. Germline V gene lookup returns CDR1 DFQATT and CDR2 SNEGSKA (reference sequence). DNA for the CDR3: TGCAGTGCTAGGGACAGGGCGGGTTACACTGAAGCTTTCTTT. Translating it yields CSARDRAGYTEAFF.

V is TRBV20-1 and J is TRBJ2-1; 10 bases agree with TRBD2. J was trimmed by 2 bases and V by 6 bases; bases with no gene match: 7. This CDR3 spans 15 amino acids. Germline CDR1 DFQATT, CDR2 SNEGSKA (reference sequence). CDR3: CSAEPGLAPYNEQFF. Here the CDR3 DNA reads TGCAGTGCGGAACCGGGACTAGCGCCCTACAATGAGCAGTTCTTC.

This clonotype was detected a few times. This chain joins TRBV28 and TRBJ2-5, with 10 bases aligning to TRBD2. Trimming cost V 6 bases and J 4 bases; bases outside gene matches: 8. The CDR3 extends over 15 amino acids. Germline V gives CDR1 MDHEN, CDR2 SYDVKM. The CDR3 coding sequence is TGTGCCAGCAGCCTAGCGGGGGTGTCCGGAGAGACCCAGTACTTC. It codes for CASSLAGVSGETQYF.

This clonotype turned up a few times. The chain recombines TRBV29-1 with TRBJ2-7, with 7 bases matching TRBD1. With V trimmed by 0 bases and J by 6 bases, 8 bases remained unmatched. The CDR3 is made up of 14 amino acids. Germline V lookup: CDR1 SQVTM, CDR2 ANQGSEA. As DNA, the CDR3 is TGCAGCGTTGAAGATCTGGGACAGCCCAGCGAGCAGTACTTC. This codes for CSVEDLGQPSEQYF.

The chain has TRBV4-3 and TRBJ2-5; D perhaps matches TRBD2 (5 bases). The CDR3 length is 15 residues. Between the trimmed V and J ends, which lost 0 bases and 2 bases, there was a span of 10 bases. Germline V gene data show CDR1 as LGHNA and CDR2 as YSLEER. Here the CDR3 reads CASSQDRRRQETQYF. CDR3 bases: TGCGCCAGCAGCCAAGATCGGAGGAGGCAAGAGACCCAGTACTTC.

CDR3 sequence (DNA): TGTGCCAGCAGCTTGGGGTGGGGACTAGCGGGTCGAGTATACAATGAGCAGTTCTTC. Encoded protein: CASSLGWGLAGRVYNEQFF. The rearrangement links TRBV5-4 to TRBJ2-1; 12 bases fit TRBD2. The length of the CDR3 is 19 residues. The germline gives CDR1 SGHNT, CDR2 YYREEE (reference sequence). The V segment lost 0 bases and the J segment 4 bases; nucleotides outside the gene matches: 11.

This clonotype occurred many times. This chain joins TRBV5-1 and TRBJ2-7; D ambiguous. The CDR3 is 12 amino acids. V was clipped by 0 bases and J by 2 bases, with 3 bases between them. CDR1 SGHRS and CDR2 YFSETQ come from the germline V gene. The CDR3 nucleotides read TGCGCCAGCAGCTTGGGGGCCTACGAGCAGTACTTC. Its translation is CASSLGAYEQYF.